Presented here are 2 T cell receptor beta chains from one specimen sequenced in a study of CD8+CD57+ T cells in acquired aplastic anemia. Profiling of TCR beta VDJ combinations and CDR3 sequences used genomic DNA as template. TCRdb redid the calling of the reads with MiXCR, one entry per CDR3 protein. The profile shows approximately 200,000 distinct CDR3 sequences, 61% of them singletons. Sequences were obtained from sorted CD4+, CD8+, or CD8+CD57+ T cells (not recorded which) from PBMCs. The receptors here all came from a human donor in good health.

This clonotype was seen only a few times. The chain links TRBV12-3 or TRBV12-4 to TRBJ2-3; D unresolved. With 7 bases removed from V and 1 base from J, the gap between germline ends came to 6 bases. The CDR3 runs 12 residues. The CDR3 loop is CASTVRTDTQYF. CDR3 nucleotides: TGTGCCAGCACGGTGCGCACAGATACGCAGTATTTT.

The rearrangement links TRBV20-1 to TRBJ2-1; 10 bases map to TRBD1. CDR1 and CDR2 from the germline V gene are DFQATT and SNEGSKA (reference sequence). The CDR3 spans 13 residues. Trimming at V came to 6 bases and at J to 7 bases, leaving 6 bases not matched to a gene. The CDR3 coding sequence is TGCAGTGCCGTAGGACAGGGGGTTAATGAGCAGTTCTTC. Amino acids: CSAVGQGVNEQFF.